One and the same sample provided the 32 T cell receptor beta chains below, sequenced in a study of T cell responses to AZD1222 COVID-19 vaccine. TCRdb keeps only in-frame clones here, not all; method: immunoSEQ multiplex PCR. The sample records 90,000 to 150,000 clones, 88% being singletons. The input for sequencing was peripheral blood, taken on day 0 of AZD1222 vaccination. These receptors originate from an adult in good health.

The genes are TRBV7-9 and TRBJ1-6; 10 positions match TRBD1. Looked up from germline, CDR1 is SEHNR and CDR2 is FQNEAQ (reference sequence). Trimming at V came to 7 bases and at J to 7 bases, leaving 10 bases not matched to a gene. The CDR3 length is 16 residues. CDR3 sequence reads: CASTPPGTGDNSPLHF. The CDR3 nucleotides are TGTGCCAGCACCCCTCCCGGGACAGGGGACAATTCACCCCTCCACTTT.

Comment on this clone: The same CDR3 also results from other DNA sequences found in this sample. The chain links TRBV27 to TRBJ2-3; D ambiguous. The V end was cut by 2 bases, the J end by 1 base, with 7 bases between. Germline V lookup: CDR1 MNHEY, CDR2 SMNVEV (reference sequence). The CDR3 runs to 14 residues. The CDR3 DNA reads TGTGCCAGCAGTTTAACAGCCCGCACAGATACGCAGTATTTT. Translated: CASSLTARTDTQYF.

The CDR3 bases are TGCGCCAGCAGCTTGGTGCCGACAGGGGGTTTCTTCTTAAGCTCTGGAAACACCATATATTTT. This gives the protein CASSLVPTGGFFLSSGNTIYF. V is TRBV5-1 and J is TRBJ1-3; TRBD1 matches at 9 bases. The J segment lost 0 bases and the V segment lost 0 bases, leaving 16 bases of the junction unmatched. Germline loops: CDR1 SGHRS, CDR2 YFSETQ. The CDR3 is made up of 21 amino acids.

This clone has only a few counts. The chain employs TRBV6-2 or TRBV6-3 and TRBJ2-5; 10 nucleotides match TRBD1. V dropped 4 bases and J dropped 5; count of bases not matched to a gene: 16. Germline CDR1 and CDR2: MNHEY and SVGEGT. The CDR3 runs 18 residues. CDR3 region: CASSSDCYRQGARETQYF. The DNA of the CDR3 is TGTGCCAGCAGTTCCGACTGCTACAGACAGGGGGCGCGGGAGACCCAGTACTTC.

This clone turned up a few times. The chain employs TRBV18 and TRBJ1-2; no clear D. The length of the CDR3 is 14 residues. Per germline, CDR1 KGHSH and CDR2 LQKENI. Trimming left V 6 bases short and J 1 base short, with 12 bases between. The CDR3 DNA reads as TGTGCCAGCTCGCTGGGAGGAAGTAACTATGGCTACACCTTC. This sequence encodes CASSLGGSNYGYTF.

This clone came up once. J is TRBJ2-7 and V is TRBV5-1; 10 nucleotides align to TRBD2. The germline V gene encodes CDR1 SGHRS and CDR2 YFSETQ. Germline trimming cut 3 bases from V and 4 bases from J; bases unmatched to any gene: 7. The CDR3 has 15 residues. The CDR3 sequence is CASSWASGGSYEQYF. The CDR3 coding sequence is TGCGCCAGCAGCTGGGCTAGCGGGGGTTCTTACGAGCAGTACTTC.

The chain is built from TRBV6-6 and TRBJ1-4; D might be TRBD1 (5 bases). V was pared by 2 bases and J by 5 bases, with 12 bases between. This CDR3 is built from 15 residues. CDR1 is MNHNY, CDR2 SVGAGI, per germline (reference sequence). The CDR3 DNA is TGTGCCAGCAGTTACCGAGGGGAGGGAAATGAAAAACTGTTTTTT. It codes for CASSYRGEGNEKLFF.

The count of this clone is one. The V call is TRBV4-1, the J call TRBJ2-1; TRBD2 matches 7 bases. The CDR3 runs 17 residues. The V gene's germline CDR1 is MGHRA and CDR2 YSYEKL. V lost 0 bases, J lost 0 bases, and 5 bases stayed unmatched. The CDR3 here is CASSQELGRSSYNEQFF. The DNA for the CDR3 is TGCGCCAGCAGCCAAGAACTCGGGAGGAGCTCCTACAATGAGCAGTTCTTC.

The chain has TRBV19 and TRBJ2-1; perhaps TRBD2 as D (5 bases). This CDR3 region has 17 residues. Germline V gives CDR1 LNHDA, CDR2 SQIVND (reference sequence). Deletions cut 3 bases from V and 0 bases from J, with 15 bases between. CDR3 region: CASSMPGIHPSYNEQFF. The CDR3 DNA reads TGTGCCAGTAGTATGCCCGGGATACACCCCTCCTACAATGAGCAGTTCTTC.

The chain has TRBV9 and TRBJ1-2; D is perhaps TRBD1 (6 bases). Per germline, CDR1 SGDLS and CDR2 YYNGEE. The CDR3 loop spans 14 amino acids. V was clipped by 3 bases and J by 5 bases, with 14 bases between them. CDR3 protein: CASSGDRLGYGYTF. The DNA for the CDR3 is TGTGCCAGCAGCGGCGACAGGCTAGGGTATGGCTACACCTTC.

The chain is built from TRBV15 and TRBJ2-1; D not certain. Germline assignment: CDR1 LNHNV and CDR2 YYDKDF (reference sequence). The CDR3 totals 12 residues. V was cut by 0 bases and J by 13 bases, with 10 bases left in between. In DNA, the CDR3 is TGTGCCACCAGCAGAGATGTGAGCAGTCAGTTCTTC. It specifies CATSRDVSSQFF.

This CDR3 reads CASSVNLQGSNEQFF. CDR3 sequence (DNA): TGTGCCAGCAGCGTAAACCTACAGGGGTCGAATGAGCAGTTCTTC. This sequence joins TRBV11-3 and TRBJ2-1, with 7 bases that match TRBD1. The germline V gene encodes CDR1 SGHNT and CDR2 YENEEA. The CDR3 totals 15 residues. Trimming cost V 5 bases and J 7 bases; bases outside gene matches: 11.

This chain uses TRBV18 with TRBJ1-1; 9 positions match TRBD1. In germline, CDR1 is KGHSH, CDR2 LQKENI. V lost 3 bases to trimming and J lost 4 bases; unmatched junction nucleotides: 9. This CDR3 has 16 amino acids. CDR3 in DNA: TGTGCCAGCTCACCCCGGGACAGGGTTCAAGGCACTGAAGCTTTCTTT. This translates into CASSPRDRVQGTEAFF.

The CDR3 DNA reads as TGTGCCAGCAGTTTAGCGGGGGCCCGGGAGACCCAGTACTTC. This encodes CASSLAGARETQYF. The rearrangement links TRBV6-2 or TRBV6-3 to TRBJ2-5, with 9 bases aligning to TRBD2. Germline trimming cut 4 bases from V and 5 bases from J; bases unmatched to any gene: 5. The CDR3 runs 14 residues. Germline values: CDR1 MNHEY, CDR2 SVGEGT.

J is TRBJ1-2 and V is TRBV4-1; D ambiguous. From germline, CDR1 is MGHRA and CDR2 YSYEKL. The CDR3 extends over 16 amino acids. V lost 4 bases and J lost 3, with 18 bases in between. The CDR3 is CASSPLTVPRDYGYTF. CDR3 sequence (DNA): TGCGCCAGCAGCCCCCTAACAGTGCCCCGGGACTATGGCTACACCTTC.

As DNA, the CDR3 is TGTGCCAGCAGTGCCGGAAACCCCGGATCCTTAATATATTTT. Translating gives CASSAGNPGSLIYF. The genes are TRBV6-2 or TRBV6-3 and TRBJ1-3, with D uncertain. Germline-derived CDR1 and CDR2 are MNHEY and SVGEGT. This CDR3 contains 14 residues. V lost 5 bases and J 13 bases, leaving 21 bases between the germline ends.

The chain couples TRBV19 to TRBJ1-2, with D unclear. CDR1 LNHDA and CDR2 SQIVND come from the germline V gene (reference sequence). The CDR3 sequence is 13 residues long. Trimming stripped 1 base from V and 6 bases from J, with 9 bases between. CDR3 sequence (DNA): TGTGCCAGTAGTATAGGGCAGGAAAATGGCTACACCTTC. It encodes CASSIGQENGYTF.

The chain links TRBV7-2 to TRBJ1-5; D ambiguous. Trimming shortened V by 1 base and J by 4 bases, and 8 bases separated the two germline ends. The CDR3 extends over 14 amino acids. Germline loops: CDR1 SGHTA, CDR2 FQGNSA. CDR3 protein: CASSLDYRNQPQHF. In DNA form, the CDR3 reads TGTGCCAGCAGCTTAGATTATAGGAATCAGCCCCAGCATTTT.

There are a few counts of this clone. The chain couples TRBV9 to TRBJ2-7; 8 bases agree with TRBD1. This CDR3 region has 16 residues. Per the germline V gene, CDR1 is SGDLS and CDR2 is YYNGEE. J lost 4 bases, V lost 4 bases, and 13 bases had no gene match. The CDR3, as DNA: TGTGCCAGCAGCACTTCCCAGGGGGCGTCGACGTACGAGCAGTACTTC. Translation: CASSTSQGASTYEQYF. The full variable domain, rest sourced from reference TRBV9 and TRBJ2-7, is DSGVTQTPKHLITATGQRVTLRCSPRSGDLSVYWYQQSLDQGLQFLIQYYNGEERAKGNILERFSAQQFPDLHSELNLSSLELGDSALYFCASSTSQGASTYEQYFGPGTRLTVT.

Only one count was recorded for this clone. The V and J genes are TRBV7-6 and TRBJ1-3; 7 nucleotides match TRBD1. This CDR3 is built from 17 residues. CDR1 and CDR2 from the germline V gene are SGHVS and FNYEAQ. The V segment lost 6 bases and the J segment 0 bases; nucleotides outside the gene matches: 11. CDR3 sequence reads: CASSLTGLALSGNTIYF. The CDR3 coding sequence is TGTGCCAGCAGTTTGACAGGGTTGGCTCTCTCTGGAAACACCATATATTTT.

J is TRBJ1-5 and V is TRBV5-1, with no clear D. The CDR3 loop spans 15 amino acids. The germline V gene has CDR1 SGHRS and CDR2 YFSETQ. The V end lost 0 bases, the J end lost 1 base, and 8 bases lay between the germline ends. CDR3 amino acids: CASSLGRVSNQPQHF. DNA for the CDR3: TGCGCCAGCAGCTTGGGGAGGGTCAGCAATCAGCCCCAGCATTTT.

This clone was picked up one time. V usage is TRBV11-2 and J usage is TRBJ1-6; D unresolved. The germline gives CDR1 SGHAT, CDR2 FQNNGV. CDR3 size: 14 residues. The V end lost 5 bases, the J end lost 0 bases, and 5 bases lay between the germline ends. CDR3 in amino acids: CASSRSSYNSPLHF. The CDR3 nucleotides are TGTGCCAGCAGCCGTAGCTCCTATAATTCACCCCTCCACTTT.

This clone was recorded a few times. This chain links TRBV7-8 with TRBJ1-2; tentatively, D is TRBD1 (5 bases). The CDR3 length is 17 residues. From germline, CDR1 is SGHVS and CDR2 FQNEAQ. V was trimmed by 0 bases and J by 8 bases, leaving 22 bases between them. CDR3 protein: CASSLAGTGPIPKGYTF. The DNA of the CDR3 is TGTGCCAGCAGCTTAGCGGGAACAGGTCCCATCCCAAAGGGCTACACCTTC.

This chain connects TRBV5-4 to TRBJ1-4; D gene unclear. The germline V gene has CDR1 SGHNT and CDR2 YYREEE (reference sequence). The CDR3 totals 15 residues. V dropped 3 bases and J dropped 0 bases, with 9 bases sitting between them. CDR3 sequence (DNA): TGTGCCAGCAGCTCCGCAAGTACAACTAATGAAAAACTGTTTTTT. Translation gives CASSSASTTNEKLFF.

The chain uses TRBV5-1 and TRBJ1-1, with 7 bases aligning to TRBD1. The J segment lost 1 base and the V segment lost 4 bases, leaving 7 bases of the junction unmatched. The germline gives CDR1 SGHRS, CDR2 YFSETQ. This CDR3 has 15 amino acids. CDR3 coding DNA: TGCGCCAGCAGCAAAGGACAGGCGGCGAACACTGAAGCTTTCTTT. As protein: CASSKGQAANTEAFF.

The chain joins TRBV19 to TRBJ2-3; 8 positions agree with TRBD1. V shed 7 bases and J 0 bases; nucleotides not matched to a gene: 6. CDR3 size: 15 residues. Per germline, CDR1 LNHDA and CDR2 SQIVND (reference sequence). CDR3 region: CASKRTGTSTDTQYF. The CDR3 bases are TGTGCCAGTAAGAGGACAGGGACTAGCACAGATACGCAGTATTTT.

The chain recombines TRBV6-1 with TRBJ1-5; no reliable D call. Germline V gives CDR1 MNHNS, CDR2 SASEGT. V lost 3 bases and J 15 bases, leaving 18 bases between the germline ends. The CDR3 length is 13 residues. In DNA form, the CDR3 reads TGTGCCAGCAGTGACGGGGATGCTGTGGAGGTGCATTTT. This translates into CASSDGDAVEVHF.

The chain couples TRBV19 to TRBJ2-1; the D is unclear. The CDR3 has 15 amino acids. V was cut by 4 bases and J by 6 bases, with 16 bases left in between. The V gene's germline CDR1 is LNHDA and CDR2 SQIVND (reference sequence). CDR3: CASSKNPITSNEQFF. The CDR3 region has the DNA TGTGCCAGTAGTAAGAACCCAATTACGAGCAATGAGCAGTTCTTC.

This chain uses TRBV6-2 or TRBV6-3 with TRBJ2-3, with 8 positions matching TRBD2. CDR1 and CDR2 from the germline V gene are MNHEY and SVGEGT. V lost 4 bases, J lost 8 bases, and 5 bases stayed unmatched. The CDR3 consists of 13 residues. The CDR3 loop is CASSSAGGVTQYF. In DNA form, the CDR3 reads TGTGCCAGCAGTTCGGCGGGGGGAGTTACGCAGTATTTT.

In DNA form, the CDR3 reads TGTGCCAGCAGGCCGGGGGTAAAAGAAAAACTGTTTTTT. This translates into CASRPGVKEKLFF. This chain links TRBV6-5 with TRBJ1-4, with D tentatively TRBD1 (5 bases). The CDR3 loop spans 13 amino acids. Germline CDR1 MNHEY, CDR2 SVGAGI. V lost 6 bases to trimming and J lost 8 bases, with 13 bases between them.

The chain joins TRBV19 to TRBJ1-5, with a tentative D call TRBD1 (5 bases). V shed 5 bases and J shed 3 bases, with 17 bases lying between them. Germline CDR1 and CDR2: LNHDA and SQIVND (reference sequence). The length of the CDR3 is 16 residues. In DNA, the CDR3 is TGTGCCAGTAGTCCCACCCGACAGACAGACAATCAGCCCCAGCATTTT. Amino acid sequence: CASSPTRQTDNQPQHF.

J is TRBJ1-1 and V is TRBV18; no clear D. The CDR3 runs 14 residues. CDR1 and CDR2 from the germline V gene are KGHSH and LQKENI. V was clipped by 3 bases and J by 6 bases, with 14 bases between them. CDR3 protein: CASSPTATNAEAFF. The CDR3 DNA reads as TGTGCCAGCTCACCTACGGCAACTAACGCTGAAGCTTTCTTT.